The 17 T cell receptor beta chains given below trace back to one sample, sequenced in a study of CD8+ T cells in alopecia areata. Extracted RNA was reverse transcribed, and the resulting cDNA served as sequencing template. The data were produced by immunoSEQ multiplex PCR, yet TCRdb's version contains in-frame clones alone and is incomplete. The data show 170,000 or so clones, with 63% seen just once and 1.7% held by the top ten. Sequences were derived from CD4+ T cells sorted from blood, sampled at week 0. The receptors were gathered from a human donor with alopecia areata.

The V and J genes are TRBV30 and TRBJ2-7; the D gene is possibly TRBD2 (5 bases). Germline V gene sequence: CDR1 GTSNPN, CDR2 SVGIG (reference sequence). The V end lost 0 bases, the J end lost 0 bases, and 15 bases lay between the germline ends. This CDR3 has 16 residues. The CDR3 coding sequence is TGTGCCTGGAGTGTACTTTCGGGTGGACTCTCCTACGAGCAGTACTTC. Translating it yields CAWSVLSGGLSYEQYF.

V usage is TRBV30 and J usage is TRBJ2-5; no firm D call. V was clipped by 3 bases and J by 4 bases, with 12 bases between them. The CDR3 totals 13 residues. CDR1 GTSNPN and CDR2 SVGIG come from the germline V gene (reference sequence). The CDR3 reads CAWSQLTGETQYF. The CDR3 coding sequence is TGTGCCTGGAGCCAACTTACCGGAGAGACCCAGTACTTC.

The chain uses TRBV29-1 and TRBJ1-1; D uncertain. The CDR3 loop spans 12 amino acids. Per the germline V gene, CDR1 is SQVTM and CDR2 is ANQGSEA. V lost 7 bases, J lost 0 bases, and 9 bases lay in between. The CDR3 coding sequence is TGCAGCGCAGAAGACATGAACACTGAAGCTTTCTTT. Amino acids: CSAEDMNTEAFF.

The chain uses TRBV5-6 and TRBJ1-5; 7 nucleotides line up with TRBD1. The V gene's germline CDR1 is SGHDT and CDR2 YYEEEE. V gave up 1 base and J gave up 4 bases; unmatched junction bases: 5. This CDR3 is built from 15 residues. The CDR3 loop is CASSLNRGKNQPQHF. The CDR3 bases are TGTGCCAGCAGCTTGAACAGGGGAAAAAATCAGCCCCAGCATTTT.

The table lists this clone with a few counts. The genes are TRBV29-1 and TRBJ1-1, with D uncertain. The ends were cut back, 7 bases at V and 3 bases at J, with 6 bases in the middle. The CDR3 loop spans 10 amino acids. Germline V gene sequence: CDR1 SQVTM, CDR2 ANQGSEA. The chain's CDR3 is CSGVDTEAFF. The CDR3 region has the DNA TGCAGCGGAGTGGACACTGAAGCTTTCTTT. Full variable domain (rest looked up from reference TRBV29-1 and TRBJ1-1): SAVISQKPSRDICQRGTSLTIQCQVDSQVTMMFWYRQQPGQSLTLIATANQGSEATYESGFVIDKFPISRPNLTFSTLTVSNMSPEDSSIYLCSGVDTEAFFGQGTRLTVV.

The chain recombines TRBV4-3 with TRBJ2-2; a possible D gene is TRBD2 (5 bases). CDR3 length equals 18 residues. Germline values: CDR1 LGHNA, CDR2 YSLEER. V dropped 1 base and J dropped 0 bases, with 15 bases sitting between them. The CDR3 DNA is TGCGCCAGCAGCCAAGGCCCAGCGGCGACAACGAACACCGGGGAGCTGTTTTTT. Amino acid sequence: CASSQGPAATTNTGELFF.

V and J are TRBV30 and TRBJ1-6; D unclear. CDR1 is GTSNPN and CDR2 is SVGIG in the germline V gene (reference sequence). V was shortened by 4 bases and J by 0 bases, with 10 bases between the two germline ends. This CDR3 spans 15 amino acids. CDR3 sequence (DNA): TGTGCCTGGATCTCGGCCAACTCCTATAATTCACCCCTCCACTTT. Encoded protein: CAWISANSYNSPLHF.

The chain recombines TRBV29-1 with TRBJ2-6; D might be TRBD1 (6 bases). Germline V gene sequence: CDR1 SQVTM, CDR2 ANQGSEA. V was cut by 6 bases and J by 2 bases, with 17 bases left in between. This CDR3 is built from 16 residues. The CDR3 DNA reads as TGCAGCGTGGGCTCCACAGGGCCCCCTGGGGCCAACGTCCTGACTTTC. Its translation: CSVGSTGPPGANVLTF.

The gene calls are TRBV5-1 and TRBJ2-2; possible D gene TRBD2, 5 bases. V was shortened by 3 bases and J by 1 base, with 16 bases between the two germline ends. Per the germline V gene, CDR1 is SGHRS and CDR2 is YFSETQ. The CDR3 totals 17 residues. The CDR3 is CASSYGWRPRNTGELFF. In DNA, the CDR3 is TGCGCCAGCAGCTACGGATGGAGGCCTCGGAACACCGGGGAGCTGTTTTTT.

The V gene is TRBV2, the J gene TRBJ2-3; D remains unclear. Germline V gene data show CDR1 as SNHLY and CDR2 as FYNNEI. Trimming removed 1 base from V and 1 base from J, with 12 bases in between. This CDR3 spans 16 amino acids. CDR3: CASSEDGSPRTDTQYF. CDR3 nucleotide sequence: TGTGCCAGCAGTGAAGATGGCTCTCCACGCACAGATACGCAGTATTTT.

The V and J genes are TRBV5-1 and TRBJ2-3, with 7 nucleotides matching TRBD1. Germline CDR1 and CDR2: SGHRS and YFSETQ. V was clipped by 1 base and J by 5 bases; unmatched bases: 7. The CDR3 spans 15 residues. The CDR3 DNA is TGCGCCAGCAGCTTGCGTGGGACAGAAATAGATACGCAGTATTTT. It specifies CASSLRGTEIDTQYF.

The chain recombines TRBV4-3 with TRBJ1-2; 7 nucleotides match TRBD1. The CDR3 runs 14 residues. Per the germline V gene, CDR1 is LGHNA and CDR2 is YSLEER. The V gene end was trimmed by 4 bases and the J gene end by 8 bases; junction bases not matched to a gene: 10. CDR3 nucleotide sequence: TGCGCCAGCAGCCCAGGGGGTCAGGGGGAAGGCTACACCTTC. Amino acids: CASSPGGQGEGYTF.

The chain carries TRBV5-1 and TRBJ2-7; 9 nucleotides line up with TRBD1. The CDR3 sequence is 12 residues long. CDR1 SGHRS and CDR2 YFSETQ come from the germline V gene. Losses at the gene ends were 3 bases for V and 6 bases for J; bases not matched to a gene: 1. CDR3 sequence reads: CASSSTGGEQYF. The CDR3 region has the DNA TGCGCCAGCAGCTCGACAGGGGGCGAGCAGTACTTC.

CDR3 region: CASSNSGQPQHF. In DNA form, the CDR3 reads TGTGCCAGCAGCAATTCAGGCCAGCCCCAGCATTTT. The chain has TRBV7-9 and TRBJ1-5; D not resolved. Germline V gene data show CDR1 as SEHNR and CDR2 as FQNEAQ (reference sequence). Trimming removed 5 bases from V and 7 bases from J, with 9 bases in between. There are 12 residues in the CDR3. The variable domain in full, completed from reference TRBV7-9 and TRBJ1-5, reads DTGVSQNPRHKITKRGQNVTFRCDPISEHNRLYWYRQTLGQGPEFLTYFQNEAQLEKSRLLSDRFSAERPKGSFSTLEIQRTEQGDSAMYLCASSNSGQPQHFGDGTRLSIL.

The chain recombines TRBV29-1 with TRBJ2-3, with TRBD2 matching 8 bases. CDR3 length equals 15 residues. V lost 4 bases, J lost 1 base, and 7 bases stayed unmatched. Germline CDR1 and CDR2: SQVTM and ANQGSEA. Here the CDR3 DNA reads TGCAGCGTTGTTGTGGGTAGCGGGGGCACAGATACGCAGTATTTT. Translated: CSVVVGSGGTDTQYF.

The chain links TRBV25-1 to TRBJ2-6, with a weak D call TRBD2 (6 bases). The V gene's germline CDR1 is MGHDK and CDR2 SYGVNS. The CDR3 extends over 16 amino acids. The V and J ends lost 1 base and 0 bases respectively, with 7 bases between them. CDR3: CASSESGVSGANVLTF. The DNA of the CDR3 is TGTGCCAGCAGTGAATCGGGGGTCTCTGGGGCCAACGTCCTGACTTTC.

The CDR3 region is CAWGRQGVVNQPQHF. As DNA, the CDR3 is TGTGCCTGGGGACGACAGGGGGTAGTCAATCAGCCCCAGCATTTT. The chain has TRBV30 and TRBJ1-5; 9 nucleotides line up with TRBD1. CDR1 is GTSNPN, CDR2 SVGIG, per germline (reference sequence). V lost 5 bases to trimming and J lost 3 bases; unmatched junction nucleotides: 8. The CDR3 consists of 15 residues.